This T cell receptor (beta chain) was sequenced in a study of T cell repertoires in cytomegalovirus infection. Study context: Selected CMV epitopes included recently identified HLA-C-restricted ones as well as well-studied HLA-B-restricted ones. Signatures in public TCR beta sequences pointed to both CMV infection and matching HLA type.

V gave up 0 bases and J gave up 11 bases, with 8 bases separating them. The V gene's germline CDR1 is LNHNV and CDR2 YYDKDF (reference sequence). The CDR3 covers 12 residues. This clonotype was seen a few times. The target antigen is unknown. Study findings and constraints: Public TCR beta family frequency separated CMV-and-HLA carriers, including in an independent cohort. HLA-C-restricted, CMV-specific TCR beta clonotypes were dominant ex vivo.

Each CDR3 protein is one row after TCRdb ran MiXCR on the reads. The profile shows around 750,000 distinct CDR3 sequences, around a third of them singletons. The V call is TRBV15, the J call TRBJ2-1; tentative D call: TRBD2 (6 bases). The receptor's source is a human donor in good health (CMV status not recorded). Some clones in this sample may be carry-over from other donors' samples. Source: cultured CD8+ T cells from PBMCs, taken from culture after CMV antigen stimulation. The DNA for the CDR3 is TGTGCCACCAGCAGAGATGGGGGGAAGCAGTTCTTC. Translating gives CATSRDGGKQFF. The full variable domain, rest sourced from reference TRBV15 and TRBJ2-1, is DAMVIQNPRYQVTQFGKPVTLSCSQTLNHNVMYWYQQKSSQAPKLLFHYYDKDFNNEADTPDNFQSRRPNTSFCFLDIRSPGLGDTAMYLCATSRDGGKQFFGPGTRLTVL.